The sequence of this T cell receptor (beta chain) was determined in a study of cytomegalovirus exposure and HLA in healthy donors. V dropped 0 bases and J dropped 4; count of bases not matched to a gene: 8. The CDR3 has 16 residues. Germline values: CDR1 SGHDT, CDR2 YYEEEE. On this clone: Its antigen is still unknown.

Study conclusions and caveats: The tendency of first-cohort TCR clusters to co-occur in the roughly 110 validation repertoires emerged from a later analysis.

The table came from immunoSEQ multiplex PCR; TCRdb's copy has only in-frame clones and leaves some out. Among 120,000 or so clones listed, about nine tenths were seen once. The sequence derives from a young man in good health and CMV-seronegative. The sequenced material came from PBMCs. The V and J genes are TRBV5-6 and TRBJ1-2, with 8 bases that match TRBD1. CDR3 sequence reads: CASSLGGGQGVYGYTF. The CDR3 DNA follows: TGTGCCAGCAGCTTGGGGGGCGGACAGGGCGTCTATGGCTACACCTTC.